This T cell receptor beta chain was sequenced during a study of T cell responses to AZD1222 COVID-19 vaccine. General study results and limits: In the spike-specific TCR repertoire, nearly half reportedly target unmutated variant regions. Baseline seropositivity characterized only a handful of AZD1222 recipients. Among the donors, most were white British and more were female, and clonal diversity was possibly underestimated.

Germline V lookup: CDR1 SNHLY, CDR2 FYNNEI. The CDR3 spans 14 residues. Trimming removed 1 base from V and 4 bases from J, with 10 bases in between. Clones were read by immunoSEQ multiplex PCR, and TCRdb kept only the in-frame ones, dropping some. The sample contains 200,000 to 250,000 clones, 85% to 95% of which appear only once. Points on this clone: The antigen is unknown.

The material sequenced was peripheral blood, taken on day 0 of MenACWY control vaccination. The V call is TRBV2, the J call TRBJ1-2; D is unresolved. The receptor's source is an adult in good health. CDR3 bases: TGTGCCAGCAGTGAAGGGCCCAGTGTCTATGGCTACACCTTC. It is translated as CASSEGPSVYGYTF.